The 19 T cell receptor delta chains given below trace back to one sample, sequenced in a study of Vδ1+ human thymocytes. Study observations and caveats: In the thymus, TRG and TRD repertoires looked highly polyclonal with Gaussian CDR3 lengths.

The antigens for these receptors are not known. Extracted RNA was reverse transcribed into cDNA. Multiplex PCR used pooled V-gene forward primers and a constant-region reverse primer to amplify CDR3s. TCRdb called clones anew from the multiplex PCR reads with CATT. Found here are 70,000 to 90,000 delta-chain clones, 30% to 40% of them singletons; the top ten hold under 0.3%. Sequencing was done on a sample of Vdelta1+ gamma-delta thymocytes from the thymus. The sample's subset: FACS-sorted CD3+ TCRalphabeta- TCRVdelta1+ TCRVdelta2- thymocytes. Receptors were obtained from a boy younger than two who had congenital heart surgery.

The gene calls are TRDV1 and TRDJ1; TRDD2 might be the D (5 bases). CDR1 is TSWWSYY, CDR2 QGS, per germline. The length of the CDR3 is 18 residues. Deletions cut 1 base from V and 2 bases from J, with 20 bases between. The CDR3 protein is CALGERSWLPGHTDKLIF. The CDR3 bases are TGTGCTCTTGGGGAACGATCGTGGCTTCCCGGACATACCGATAAACTCATCTTT.

The chain has TRDV1 and TRDJ1, with D possibly matching TRDD3 (5 bases). The CDR3 consists of 16 residues. Between the trimmed V and J ends, which lost 7 bases and 2 bases, there was a span of 20 bases. The germline V gene has CDR1 TSWWSYY and CDR2 QGS. Here the CDR3 DNA reads TGTGCTCTTGACGAACCTAGGAACTGGATGACCGATAAACTCATCTTT. Its translation: CALDEPRNWMTDKLIF.

This chain connects TRDV1 to TRDJ1; 13 bases are shared with TRDD3. V shed 4 bases and J 1 base; nucleotides not matched to a gene: 21. The CDR3 is 22 residues long. Germline V CDR1 and CDR2: TSWWSYY, QGS. The chain's CDR3 is CALGVGRHVAYWGIRSTDKLIF. The CDR3 region has the DNA TGTGCTCTTGGGGTAGGGAGACATGTCGCGTACTGGGGGATACGAAGCACCGATAAACTCATCTTT.

The rearrangement uses TRDV1 and TRDJ1; D is possibly TRDD2 or TRDD3 (6 bases each). Germline CDR1 reads TSWWSYY; CDR2 reads QGS. The CDR3 consists of 23 residues. The V end lost 0 bases, the J end lost 0 bases, and 32 bases lay between the germline ends. The DNA of the CDR3 is TGTGCTCTTGGGGAACTGTGCTTCCTGCCAACGTCGGCGTTGGGGGCGTACACCGATAAACTCATCTTT. Protein product: CALGELCFLPTSALGAYTDKLIF.

The V and J genes are TRDV1 and TRDJ1, with 13 bases that match TRDD3. Germline V gives CDR1 TSWWSYY, CDR2 QGS. V shed 4 bases and J 3 bases; nucleotides not matched to a gene: 38. This CDR3 contains 27 residues. This CDR3 is CALGGPVVLYEGFISVLGDTKADKLIF. The CDR3 DNA reads as TGTGCTCTTGGGGGACCGGTGGTACTCTACGAGGGTTTCATCTCGGTACTGGGGGATACGAAGGCCGATAAACTCATCTTT.

The chain employs TRDV1 and TRDJ1; D is undetermined. The CDR3 runs 15 residues. V lost 0 bases and J 1 base, leaving 9 bases between the germline ends. Germline V gene data show CDR1 as TSWWSYY and CDR2 as QGS. For the CDR3, the DNA is TGTGCTCTTGGGGAACTAGTAAACTGCACCGATAAACTCATCTTT. Amino acids: CALGELVNCTDKLIF.

This rearrangement joins TRDV1 to TRDJ1; D ambiguous. This CDR3 contains 13 residues. The germline V gene has CDR1 TSWWSYY and CDR2 QGS. Trimming left V 1 base short and J 3 bases short, with 6 bases between. CDR3 residues: CALGEPTPDKLIF. CDR3 in DNA: TGTGCTCTTGGGGAACCTACTCCCGATAAACTCATCTTT.

This clone was seen a handful of times. The J gene is TRDJ1, the V gene TRDV1; 11 bases are shared with TRDD3. The CDR3 spans 21 residues. V lost 2 bases, J lost 5 bases, and 22 bases stayed unmatched. Germline CDR1 TSWWSYY, CDR2 QGS. In DNA, the CDR3 is TGTGCTCTTGGGGAAGGAAGCTTCCCAGAATTTACTGGGGGATATTCGGATAAACTCATCTTT. It is translated as CALGEGSFPEFTGGYSDKLIF.

V gene TRDV1 combines with J gene TRDJ1; TRDD2 aligns across 9 bases. Germline CDR1 reads TSWWSYY; CDR2 reads QGS. The CDR3 consists of 22 residues. The V gene end was trimmed by 5 bases and the J gene end by 0 bases; junction bases not matched to a gene: 25. CDR3 residues: CALGKAIFTAFLRKNNTDKLIF. The CDR3 DNA follows: TGTGCTCTTGGGAAGGCGATTTTTACCGCCTTCCTACGTAAGAACAACACCGATAAACTCATCTTT.

This clone was observed once. The identical CDR3 is also encoded by other nucleotide sequences in the sample. The rearrangement joins TRDV1 to TRDJ1, with 12 bases that match TRDD3. V lost 3 bases to trimming and J lost 1 base; unmatched junction nucleotides: 33. The CDR3 has 26 amino acids. Germline V gives CDR1 TSWWSYY, CDR2 QGS. The CDR3 spells CALGDPQRPPIPFRQLGDTTTDKLIF. The CDR3 nucleotides are TGTGCTCTTGGGGACCCCCAGAGGCCTCCAATCCCGTTTCGGCAACTGGGGGATACTACCACCGATAAACTCATCTTT.

A single count supports this clone. V gene TRDV1 combines with J gene TRDJ1; no definite D call. Trimming pared 3 bases from V and 0 bases from J, leaving 14 bases between. There are 16 residues in the CDR3. Germline V gives CDR1 TSWWSYY, CDR2 QGS. CDR3 DNA sequence: TGTGCTCTTGGGGAGTACCATATTCTGTACACCGATAAACTCATCTTT. This sequence encodes CALGEYHILYTDKLIF.

In this sample, this clone turned up a few times. The chain employs TRDV1 and TRDJ1, with 8 bases that match TRDD3. Germline values: CDR1 TSWWSYY, CDR2 QGS. V shed 5 bases and J 0 bases; nucleotides not matched to a gene: 20. The CDR3 extends over 20 amino acids. DNA of the CDR3: TGTGCTCTTGGGAAGAGTCGAGGCCTGCACTGGGGGCCATACACCGATAAACTCATCTTT. It specifies CALGKSRGLHWGPYTDKLIF.

The J gene is TRDJ1, the V gene TRDV2; a weak D match, TRDD3 (6 bases). CDR3 length equals 19 residues. With 7 bases removed from V and 1 base from J, the gap between germline ends came to 30 bases. Germline CDR1 is GEAIGNYY and CDR2 is EKD. CDR3 DNA sequence: TGTGCCTGCGACGTCCGGGATCCGGTACTGGGCTTTGGCACCGATAAACTCATCTTT. The encoded protein is CACDVRDPVLGFGTDKLIF.

J is TRDJ1 and V is TRDV1; D is possibly TRDD2 (5 bases). V was clipped by 1 base and J by 0 bases, with 24 bases between them. The length of the CDR3 is 20 residues. CDR1 TSWWSYY and CDR2 QGS come from the germline V gene. The CDR3 DNA reads TGTGCTCTTGGGGAACACTTCCCAACCCTACTGCCCAAGTACACCGATAAACTCATCTTT. It codes for CALGEHFPTLLPKYTDKLIF.

The chain combines TRDV1 with TRDJ1, with TRDD3 identical over 8 bases. Looked up from germline, CDR1 is TSWWSYY and CDR2 is QGS. Trimming at V came to 4 bases and at J to 0 bases, leaving 31 bases not matched to a gene. The CDR3 extends over 24 amino acids. The CDR3 loop is CALGGGLPCCYAGGPRRYTDKLIF. CDR3 DNA: TGTGCTCTTGGGGGGGGCCTTCCATGTTGTTATGCTGGGGGACCACGGAGGTACACCGATAAACTCATCTTT.

The chain recombines TRDV1 with TRDJ1; 11 bases are shared with TRDD3. CDR3 size: 20 residues. Germline V gives CDR1 TSWWSYY, CDR2 QGS. With V trimmed by 3 bases and J by 3 bases, 18 bases remained unmatched. In nucleotides, the CDR3 is TGTGCTCTTGGGGAGCTGAACCTTCCTACAATGGGGGATACGCCCGATAAACTCATCTTT. It encodes CALGELNLPTMGDTPDKLIF.

This clone occurred once. The rearrangement joins TRDV1 to TRDJ1, with D hard to call. The CDR3 length is 20 residues. Germline V gene data show CDR1 as TSWWSYY and CDR2 as QGS. Trimming removed 1 base at V and 1 base at J, with 25 bases between. CDR3 DNA sequence: TGTGCTCTTGGGGAACCAGATGCGGCCGTGAAGCTGATCACCACCGATAAACTCATCTTT. This sequence encodes CALGEPDAAVKLITTDKLIF.

V is TRDV1 and J is TRDJ1; 8 nucleotides match TRDD2. The CDR3 has 22 residues. V dropped 3 bases and J dropped 8; count of bases not matched to a gene: 32. Germline V CDR1 and CDR2: TSWWSYY, QGS. In DNA, the CDR3 is TGTGCTCTTGGGGAGAACTTCCTACCCCATTTACTATTTTCGGGGACCGATGGGAAACTCATCTTT. This encodes CALGENFLPHLLFSGTDGKLIF.

This clone has just a few counts. The genes are TRDV1 and TRDJ1; 8 bases are a match to TRDD2. There are 17 residues in the CDR3. The V gene end was trimmed by 4 bases and the J gene end by 2 bases; junction bases not matched to a gene: 12. The germline CDR1 and CDR2 sequences are TSWWSYY and QGS. The CDR3 nucleotides are TGTGCTCTTGGGGGAAACTTCCTACTTGTTCGGACCGATAAACTCATCTTT. As protein: CALGGNFLLVRTDKLIF.